This T cell receptor (beta chain) comes out of a study of blood T cell repertoires in COVID-19. As for the study in general: Whether acute or convalescent, the COVID-19 samples came from the United States, Italy and Spain.

The participants were between about 18 and 90 years old and came from 24 US areas. Generated by immunoSEQ multiplex PCR, the TCRdb table keeps only in-frame clones and is missing some. The sample carries about 370,000 clones, roughly 89% recorded once. This clone was counted a single time. Trimming at V came to 2 bases and at J to 1 base, leaving 4 bases not matched to a gene. Germline lookup yields CDR1 MNHNS and CDR2 SASEGT. The CDR3 spans 16 residues. Sequencing used PBMCs or T cells enriched from blood (not recorded which). The V and J genes are TRBV6-1 and TRBJ1-5; 8 bases are a match to TRBD1. This clonotype was obtained from a woman aged 25 to 39 who had recovered from COVID-19. Written as DNA, the CDR3 is TGTGCCAGCAGTGAAATATGGACAGGGAGCAATCAGCCCCAGCATTTT. Protein sequence: CASSEIWTGSNQPQHF.